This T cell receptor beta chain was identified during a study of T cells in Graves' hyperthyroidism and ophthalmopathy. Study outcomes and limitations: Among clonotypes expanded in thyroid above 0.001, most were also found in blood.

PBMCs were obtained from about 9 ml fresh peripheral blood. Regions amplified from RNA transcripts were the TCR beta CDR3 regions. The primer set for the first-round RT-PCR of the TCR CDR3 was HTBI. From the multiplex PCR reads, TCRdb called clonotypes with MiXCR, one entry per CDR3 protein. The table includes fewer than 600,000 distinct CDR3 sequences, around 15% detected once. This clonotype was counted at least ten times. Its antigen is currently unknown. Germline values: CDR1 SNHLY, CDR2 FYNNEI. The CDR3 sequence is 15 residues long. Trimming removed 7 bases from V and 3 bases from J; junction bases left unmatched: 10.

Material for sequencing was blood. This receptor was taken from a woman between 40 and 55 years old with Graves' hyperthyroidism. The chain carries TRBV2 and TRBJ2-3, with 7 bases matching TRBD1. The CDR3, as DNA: TGTGCCAGCACCGAAGGGGACAGTGGGACAGATACGCAGTATTTT. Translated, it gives CASTEGDSGTDTQYF. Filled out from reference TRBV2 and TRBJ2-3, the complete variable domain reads EPEVTQTPSHQVTQMGQEVILRCVPISNHLYFYWYRQILGQKVEFLVSFYNNEISEKSEIFDDQFSVERPDGSNFTLKIRSTKLEDSAMYFCASTEGDSGTDTQYFGPGTRLTVL.